The sequence of this TCR beta chain was determined in a study of T cells after yellow fever vaccination. Study-level findings and limits: CD4 and CD8 compartments shared a small share of clonotypes, likely from convergent recombination.

TCRdb fed the 5' RACE reads into MiXCR, producing one record per CDR3 protein. Of around 610,000 distinct CDR3 sequences in the sample, roughly 12% are singletons; the top ten hold about 14%. This clonotype was observed a few times. Antigen unknown. The source was PBMCs, collected on the day of the yellow fever booster vaccination. This TCR was recovered from a man aged 30 to 45 who received the YFV17D yellow fever vaccine.

CDR3 amino acids: CSVVGGSILNTDTQYF. The DNA for the CDR3 is TGCAGCGTTGTGGGGGGCAGCATACTCAACACAGATACGCAGTATTTT. The gene calls are TRBV29-1 and TRBJ2-3; D possibly matches TRBD1 or TRBD2 (6 bases each). Trimming removed 4 bases at V and 2 bases at J, with 19 bases between. Germline-derived CDR1 and CDR2 are SQVTM and ANQGSEA. CDR3 length: 16 amino acids.